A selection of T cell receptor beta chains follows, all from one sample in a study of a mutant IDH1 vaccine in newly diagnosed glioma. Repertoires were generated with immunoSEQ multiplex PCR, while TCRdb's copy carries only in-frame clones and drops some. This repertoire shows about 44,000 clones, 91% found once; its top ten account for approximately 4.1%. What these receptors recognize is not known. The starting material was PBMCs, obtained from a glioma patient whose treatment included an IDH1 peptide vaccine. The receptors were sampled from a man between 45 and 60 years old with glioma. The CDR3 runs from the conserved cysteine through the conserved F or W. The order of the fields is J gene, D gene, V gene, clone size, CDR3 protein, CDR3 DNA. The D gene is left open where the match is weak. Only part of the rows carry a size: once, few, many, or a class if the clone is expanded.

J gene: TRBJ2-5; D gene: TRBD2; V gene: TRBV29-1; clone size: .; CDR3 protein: CSVDKGGETQYF; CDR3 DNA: TGCAGCGTTGACAAGGGAGGGGAGACCCAGTACTTC
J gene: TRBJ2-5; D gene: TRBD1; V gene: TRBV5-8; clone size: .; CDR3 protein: CASCHRGQGQETQYF; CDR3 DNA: TGTGCCAGCTGCCACAGGGGGCAGGGACAAGAGACCCAGTACTTC
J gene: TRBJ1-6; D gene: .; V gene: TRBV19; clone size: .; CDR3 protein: CASRGSVTSPLHF; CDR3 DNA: TGTGCCAGTAGGGGATCGGTTACTTCACCCCTCCACTTT
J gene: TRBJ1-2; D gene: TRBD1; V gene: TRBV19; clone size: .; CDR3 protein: CASSSTGNYGYTF; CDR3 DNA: TGTGCCAGTAGCTCGACAGGGAACTATGGCTACACCTTC
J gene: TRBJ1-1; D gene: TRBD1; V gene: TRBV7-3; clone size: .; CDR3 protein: CASSLTRTGANTEAFF; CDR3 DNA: TGTGCCAGCAGCTTAACCAGGACAGGGGCGAACACTGAAGCTTTCTTT
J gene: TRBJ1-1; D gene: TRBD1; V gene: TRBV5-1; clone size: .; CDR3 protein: CASSPRTGGTTEAFF; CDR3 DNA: TGCGCCAGCAGCCCGAGGACAGGGGGCACCACTGAAGCTTTCTTT
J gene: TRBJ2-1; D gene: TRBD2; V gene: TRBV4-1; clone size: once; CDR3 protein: CASSQGLAGRDEQFF; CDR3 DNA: TGCGCCAGCAGCCAAGGACTAGCGGGACGGGATGAGCAGTTCTTC
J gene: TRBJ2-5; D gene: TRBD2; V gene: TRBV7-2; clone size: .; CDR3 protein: CASSLELAGGRETQYF; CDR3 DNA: TGTGCCAGCAGCTTAGAACTAGCGGGGGGGCGAGAGACCCAGTACTTC
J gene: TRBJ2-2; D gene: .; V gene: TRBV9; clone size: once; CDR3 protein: CASKGVELFF; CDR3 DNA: TGTGCCAGCAAAGGCGTGGAGCTGTTTTTT
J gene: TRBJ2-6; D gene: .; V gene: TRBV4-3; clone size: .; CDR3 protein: CASSGPRGVTKSGHVLTF; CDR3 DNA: TGCGCCAGCAGCGGTCCGAGAGGAGTCACAAAGTCGGGCCACGTCCTGACTTTC
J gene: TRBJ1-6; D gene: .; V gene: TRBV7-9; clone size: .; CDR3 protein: CASSLGRSNNSPLHF; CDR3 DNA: TGTGCCAGCAGTCTGGGTCGGTCAAATAATTCACCCCTCCACTTT
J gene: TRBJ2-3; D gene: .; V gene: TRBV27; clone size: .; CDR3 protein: CASSLGLITDTQYF; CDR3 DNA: TGTGCCAGCAGTTTAGGGCTGATCACAGATACGCAGTATTTT
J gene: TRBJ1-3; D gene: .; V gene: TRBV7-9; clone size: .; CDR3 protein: CASSLGGRNTIYF; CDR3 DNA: TGTGCCAGCAGCTTAGGAGGGAGAAACACCATATATTTT
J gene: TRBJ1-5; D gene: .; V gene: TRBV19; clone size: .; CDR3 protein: CASSLQGVQPQHF; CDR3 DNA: TGTGCCAGTAGTCTACAAGGGGTTCAGCCCCAGCATTTT